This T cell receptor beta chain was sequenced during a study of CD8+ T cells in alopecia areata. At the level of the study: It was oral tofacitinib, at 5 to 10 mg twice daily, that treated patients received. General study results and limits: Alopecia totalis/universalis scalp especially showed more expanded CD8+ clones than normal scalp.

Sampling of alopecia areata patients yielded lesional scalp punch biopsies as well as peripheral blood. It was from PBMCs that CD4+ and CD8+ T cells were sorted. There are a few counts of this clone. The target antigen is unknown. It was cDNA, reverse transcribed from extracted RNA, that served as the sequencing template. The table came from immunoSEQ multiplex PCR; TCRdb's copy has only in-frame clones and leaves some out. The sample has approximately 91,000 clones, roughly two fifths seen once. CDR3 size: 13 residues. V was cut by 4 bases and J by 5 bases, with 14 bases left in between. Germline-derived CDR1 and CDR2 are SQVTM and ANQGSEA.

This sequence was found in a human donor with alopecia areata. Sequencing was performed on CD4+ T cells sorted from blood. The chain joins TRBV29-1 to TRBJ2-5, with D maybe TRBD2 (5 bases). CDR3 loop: CSVVVGVWETQYF. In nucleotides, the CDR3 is TGCAGCGTTGTAGTCGGGGTTTGGGAGACCCAGTACTTC. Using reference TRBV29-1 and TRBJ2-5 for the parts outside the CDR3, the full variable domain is SAVISQKPSRDICQRGTSLTIQCQVDSQVTMMFWYRQQPGQSLTLIATANQGSEATYESGFVIDKFPISRPNLTFSTLTVSNMSPEDSSIYLCSVVVGVWETQYFGPGTRLLVL.